This T cell receptor beta chain derives from a study of control samples from healthy donors and cancer patients. CDR1 SGHTA and CDR2 FQGTGA come from the germline V gene. The CDR3 runs to 13 residues. V was cut by 5 bases and J by 4 bases, with 9 bases left in between. Sequencing used immunoSEQ multiplex PCR; TCRdb keeps in-frame clones, though not all of them. The data hold 77,000 or so clones, with 91% observed a single time. Sequencing was performed on blood. J is TRBJ1-5 and V is TRBV7-3; D is perhaps TRBD1 (6 bases). The receptor was isolated from a man in his thirties or forties in good health. CDR3 loop: CASSKGVNQPQHF. As DNA, the CDR3 is TGTGCCAGCAGCAAGGGGGTGAATCAGCCCCAGCATTTT. The variable domain in full, completed from reference TRBV7-3 and TRBJ1-5, reads GAGVSQTPSNKVTEKGKYVELRCDPISGHTALYWYRQSLGQGPEFLIYFQGTGAADDSGLPNDRFFAVRPEGSVSTLKIQRTERGDSAVYLCASSKGVNQPQHFGDGTRLSIL.